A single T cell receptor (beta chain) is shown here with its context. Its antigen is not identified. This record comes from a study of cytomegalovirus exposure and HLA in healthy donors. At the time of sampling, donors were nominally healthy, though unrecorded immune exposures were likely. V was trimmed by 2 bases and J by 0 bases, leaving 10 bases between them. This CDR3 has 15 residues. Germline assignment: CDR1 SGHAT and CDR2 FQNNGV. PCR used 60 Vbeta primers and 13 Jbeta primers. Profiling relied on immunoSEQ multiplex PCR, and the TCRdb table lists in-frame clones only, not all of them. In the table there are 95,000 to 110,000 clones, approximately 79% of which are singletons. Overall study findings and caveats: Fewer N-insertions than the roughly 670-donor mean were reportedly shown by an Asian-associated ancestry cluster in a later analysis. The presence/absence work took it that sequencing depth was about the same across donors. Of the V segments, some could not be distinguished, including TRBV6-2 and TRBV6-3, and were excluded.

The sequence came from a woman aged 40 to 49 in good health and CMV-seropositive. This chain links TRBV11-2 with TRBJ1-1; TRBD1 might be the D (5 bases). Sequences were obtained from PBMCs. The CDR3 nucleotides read TGTGCCAGCAGCTTACAGGGTGCAATGAACACTGAAGCTTTCTTT. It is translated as CASSLQGAMNTEAFF.